Listed here is a single TCR beta chain. This specimen belongs to a study of control samples from healthy donors and cancer patients. Profiling relied on immunoSEQ multiplex PCR, and the TCRdb table lists in-frame clones only, not all of them. The sample carries more than 70,000 clones, just over 90% recorded once. Trimming removed 0 bases from V and 2 bases from J, with 8 bases in between. The CDR3 has 15 amino acids. From germline, CDR1 is SGHVS and CDR2 FQNEAQ. The sequence came from a woman aged 25 to 39 in good health. The sample taken for sequencing was blood. V gene TRBV7-8 combines with J gene TRBJ1-3; possibly TRBD1 for D (5 bases). Here the CDR3 reads CASSLARRAGNTIYF. In DNA, the CDR3 is TGTGCCAGCAGCTTAGCACGCAGGGCTGGAAACACCATATATTTT.